The 31 T cell receptor beta chains in this list originate from one sample, sequenced in a study of T cell responses to AZD1222 COVID-19 vaccine. Measured with immunoSEQ multiplex PCR; TCRdb has only the in-frame clones, and not every one. The table includes about 270,000 clones, 90% to 95% detected once. Here the sequenced sample was peripheral blood, taken 28 days after the second AZD1222 dose. These TCRs come from an adult who received the AZD1222 COVID-19 vaccine.

This clone was counted a few times. J is TRBJ2-2 and V is TRBV9; D is ambiguous. V lost 0 bases to trimming and J lost 4 bases, with 10 bases between them. The CDR3 spans 15 residues. Germline V lookup: CDR1 SGDLS, CDR2 YYNGEE. CDR3: CASSVDSQPTGELFF. CDR3 in DNA: TGTGCCAGCAGCGTAGACTCCCAACCCACCGGGGAGCTGTTTTTT.

This rearrangement joins TRBV6-1 to TRBJ1-5; D is unclear. Germline V CDR1 and CDR2: MNHNS, SASEGT. Deletions cut 3 bases from V and 0 bases from J, with 6 bases between. The CDR3 sequence is 14 residues long. Here the CDR3 DNA reads TGTGCCAGCAGTGACAGCTATAGCAATCAGCCCCAGCATTTT. This codes for CASSDSYSNQPQHF.

The rearrangement uses TRBV7-8 and TRBJ1-3, with D tentatively TRBD1 (5 bases). V was cut by 4 bases and J by 0 bases, with 10 bases left in between. This CDR3 is 15 amino acids long. Germline V gives CDR1 SGHVS, CDR2 FQNEAQ. The CDR3, as DNA: TGTGCCAGCAGCTGGGGCAGGAGCTCTGGAAACACCATATATTTT. The encoded protein is CASSWGRSSGNTIYF.

The chain joins TRBV28 to TRBJ2-7, with D possibly being TRBD1 (7 bases). The germline CDR1 and CDR2 sequences are MDHEN and SYDVKM. With 5 bases removed from V and 2 bases from J, the gap between germline ends came to 16 bases. The CDR3 is 15 amino acids. CDR3 DNA sequence: TGTGCCAGCAGTGCAGGGGGAGGCCCTACCTACGAGCAGTACTTC. Translating it yields CASSAGGGPTYEQYF.

The chain couples TRBV5-4 to TRBJ2-2; the D is unclear. Germline V gene lookup returns CDR1 SGHNT and CDR2 YYREEE (reference sequence). The V end lost 2 bases, the J end lost 2 bases, and 10 bases lay between the germline ends. The CDR3 is 15 amino acids. The CDR3 protein is CASSLGSPNTGELFF. In DNA form, the CDR3 reads TGTGCCAGCAGCTTAGGGTCTCCTAACACCGGGGAGCTGTTTTTT. The whole variable domain, remainder taken from reference TRBV5-4 and TRBJ2-2, is ETGVTQSPTHLIKTRGQQVTLRCSSQSGHNTVSWYQQALGQGPQFIFQYYREEENGRGNFPPRFSGLQFPNYSSELNVNALELDDSALYLCASSLGSPNTGELFFGEGSRLTVL.

This chain links TRBV5-4 with TRBJ2-6; 8 nucleotides align to TRBD1. Germline values: CDR1 SGHNT, CDR2 YYREEE (reference sequence). The CDR3 is made up of 18 amino acids. The J segment lost 1 base and the V segment lost 7 bases, leaving 13 bases of the junction unmatched. The CDR3 DNA sequence: TGTGCCAGCGTTAGACAGGGGCAGTATGTATCTGGGGCCAACGTCCTGACTTTC. It translates to CASVRQGQYVSGANVLTF. The whole variable domain, remainder taken from reference TRBV5-4 and TRBJ2-6, is ETGVTQSPTHLIKTRGQQVTLRCSSQSGHNTVSWYQQALGQGPQFIFQYYREEENGRGNFPPRFSGLQFPNYSSELNVNALELDDSALYLCASVRQGQYVSGANVLTFGAGSRLTVL.

This clone was seen a single time. The CDR3 DNA reads as TGTGCCAGCAGTGCACAGGGGTTTATAACTGAAGCTTTCTTT. Translating gives CASSAQGFITEAFF. The chain carries TRBV2 and TRBJ1-1, with 7 bases aligning to TRBD1. The CDR3 has 14 residues. V lost 4 bases, J lost 5 bases, and 7 bases stayed unmatched. In germline, CDR1 is SNHLY, CDR2 FYNNEI.

The V and J genes are TRBV5-4 and TRBJ2-2; D possibly corresponds to TRBD1 (6 bases). V was clipped by 0 bases and J by 7 bases, with 7 bases between them. Germline values: CDR1 SGHNT, CDR2 YYREEE (reference sequence). There are 13 residues in the CDR3. In nucleotides, the CDR3 is TGTGCCAGCAGCTTGGAAGGGGGCGGGGAGCTGTTTTTT. This gives the protein CASSLEGGGELFF.

The chain recombines TRBV25-1 with TRBJ2-7; tentative D call: TRBD1 (6 bases). This CDR3 spans 13 amino acids. The V and J ends lost 6 bases and 6 bases respectively, with 15 bases between them. The germline V gene encodes CDR1 MGHDK and CDR2 SYGVNS. CDR3 region: CASRDRVNIEQYF. In nucleotides, the CDR3 is TGTGCCAGCAGGGACAGAGTCAATATCGAGCAGTACTTC.

The gene calls are TRBV19 and TRBJ1-2; D may be TRBD1 (5 bases). This CDR3 contains 15 residues. Germline CDR1 reads LNHDA; CDR2 reads SQIVND (reference sequence). Trimming stripped 5 bases from V and 1 base from J, with 14 bases between. This CDR3 reads CASSSRQSLNYGYTF. CDR3 coding DNA: TGTGCCAGTAGTTCCCGACAGTCACTTAACTATGGCTACACCTTC. The full variable domain, completed using reference TRBV19 and TRBJ1-2, is DGGITQSPKYLFRKEGQNVTLSCEQNLNHDAMYWYRQDPGQGLRLIYYSQIVNDFQKGDIAEGYSVSREKKESFPLTVTSAQKNPTAFYLCASSSRQSLNYGYTFGSGTRLTVV.

On this clone itself: Within the sample, other DNA sequences also encode this same CDR3. The rearrangement links TRBV7-9 to TRBJ1-1; D is uncertain. Germline V lookup: CDR1 SEHNR, CDR2 FQNEAQ (reference sequence). The CDR3 contains 14 residues. The ends were cut back, 1 base at V and 0 bases at J, with 6 bases in the middle. The CDR3 DNA reads as TGTGCCAGCAGCTTAGGCCAAATGAACACTGAAGCTTTCTTT. It yields the protein CASSLGQMNTEAFF.

The chain uses TRBV3-1 (or the pseudogene TRBV3-2) and TRBJ1-6; no definite D call. This CDR3 region has 12 residues. Germline-derived CDR1 and CDR2 are LGHDT and YNNKEL (reference sequence). Deletions cut 4 bases from V and 9 bases from J, with 7 bases between. The CDR3 here is CASSRLGSPLHF. The CDR3 DNA follows: TGTGCCAGCAGCCGACTGGGTTCACCCCTCCACTTT.

The rearrangement uses TRBV5-1 and TRBJ1-1, with D maybe TRBD1 (5 bases). Trimming cost V 3 bases and J 1 base, with 7 bases left between them. Per the germline V gene, CDR1 is SGHRS and CDR2 is YFSETQ. CDR3 length: 13 amino acids. The CDR3 reads CASSSDTNTEAFF. CDR3 in DNA: TGCGCCAGCAGCTCGGACACGAACACTGAAGCTTTCTTT.

Notes on this clone: One end of the junction varies from germline; a read error may be responsible. The chain uses TRBV10-1 and TRBJ2-1, with TRBD1 identical over 9 bases. This CDR3 has 13 amino acids. The germline V gene has CDR1 WNHNN and CDR2 SYGVQD (reference sequence). CDR3 bases: TGCGCCAGCAGTGAGTCCGGGACAGGGCTCCTAATCTTC. As protein: CASSESGTGLLIF.

The chain carries TRBV7-2 and TRBJ2-3; D gene uncertain. The length of the CDR3 is 15 residues. Germline-derived CDR1 and CDR2 are SGHTA and FQGNSA. Trimming pared 7 bases from V and 0 bases from J, leaving 14 bases between. The CDR3 reads CASNKQSSSTDTQYF. CDR3 in DNA: TGTGCCAGCAACAAACAGTCGTCTAGCACAGATACGCAGTATTTT.

V is TRBV11-2 and J is TRBJ1-2, with unresolved D. CDR3 length: 12 residues. V was pared by 2 bases and J by 6 bases, with 7 bases between. The V gene's germline CDR1 is SGHAT and CDR2 FQNNGV. CDR3 DNA: TGTGCCAGCAGCTTAAACCGGGATGGCTACACCTTC. Its translation is CASSLNRDGYTF.

The chain uses TRBV9 and TRBJ2-3; D not resolved. Trimming cost V 4 bases and J 0 bases, with 21 bases left between them. The CDR3 contains 18 residues. Germline-derived CDR1 and CDR2 are SGDLS and YYNGEE. Here the CDR3 reads CASSSRGVSYTSTDTQYF. In DNA form, the CDR3 reads TGTGCCAGCAGCTCCCGTGGCGTGTCCTATACTAGCACAGATACGCAGTATTTT.

The chain uses TRBV6-1 and TRBJ2-7; no firm D call. From germline, CDR1 is MNHNS and CDR2 SASEGT. Trimming shortened V by 2 bases and J by 4 bases, and 9 bases separated the two germline ends. The CDR3 runs 13 residues. CDR3 sequence: CASSEYDRYEQYF. The CDR3 coding sequence is TGTGCCAGCAGTGAATACGATAGGTACGAGCAGTACTTC.

Concerning this clone: The sample contains more than one DNA sequence encoding this CDR3. The J gene is TRBJ2-7, the V gene TRBV2; D unclear. This CDR3 is 12 amino acids long. The V gene's germline CDR1 is SNHLY and CDR2 FYNNEI. Trimming took off 4 bases at V and 0 bases at J, with 4 bases between the two ends. The CDR3 coding sequence is TGTGCCAGCAGTGTATCCTCCTACGAGCAGTACTTC. Translation: CASSVSSYEQYF. Using reference TRBV2 and TRBJ2-7 for the parts outside the CDR3, the full variable domain is EPEVTQTPSHQVTQMGQEVILRCVPISNHLYFYWYRQILGQKVEFLVSFYNNEISEKSEIFDDQFSVERPDGSNFTLKIRSTKLEDSAMYFCASSVSSYEQYFGPGTRLTVT.

The V and J genes are TRBV2 and TRBJ1-1; D gene uncertain. V shed 2 bases and J shed 10 bases, with 14 bases lying between them. Germline loops: CDR1 SNHLY, CDR2 FYNNEI. CDR3 length equals 13 residues. CDR3 amino acids: CASSERAPPAAFF. CDR3 DNA: TGTGCCAGCAGTGAAAGGGCTCCCCCAGCAGCTTTCTTT.

The chain combines TRBV6-5 with TRBJ2-2, with D perhaps TRBD1 (5 bases). From germline, CDR1 is MNHEY and CDR2 SVGAGI. V lost 7 bases and J 5 bases, leaving 14 bases between the germline ends. The CDR3 loop spans 14 amino acids. CDR3: CASKGRVETGELFF. For the CDR3, the DNA is TGTGCCAGCAAAGGCAGGGTAGAAACCGGGGAGCTGTTTTTT.

This clone was recorded only once. J is TRBJ2-7 and V is TRBV30; 7 bases match TRBD2. There are 14 residues in the CDR3. The trim removed 2 bases at V and 5 bases at J, leaving 9 bases unmatched. CDR1 and CDR2 (germline): GTSNPN, SVGIG (reference sequence). CDR3 in amino acids: CAWSPGLRENEQYF. The CDR3 bases are TGTGCCTGGAGTCCAGGGTTGCGGGAGAACGAGCAGTACTTC. The variable domain in full, completed from reference TRBV30 and TRBJ2-7, reads SQTIHQWPATLVQPVGSPLSLECTVEGTSNPNLYWYRQAAGRGLQLLFYSVGIGQISSEVPQNLSASRPQDRQFILSSKKLLLSDSGFYLCAWSPGLRENEQYFGPGTRLTVT.

This clone was seen more than once but under ten times. The rearrangement uses TRBV7-9 and TRBJ2-2, with D perhaps TRBD1 or TRBD2 (7 bases each). This CDR3 comprises 16 residues. From germline, CDR1 is SEHNR and CDR2 FQNEAQ (reference sequence). Trimming stripped 5 bases from V and 5 bases from J, with 18 bases between. The CDR3 DNA follows: TGTGCCAGCAGCCCCCCCCAGGGGGAGGGGACCGGGGAGCTGTTTTTT. It yields the protein CASSPPQGEGTGELFF.

The chain joins TRBV4-1 to TRBJ1-3; D may be TRBD1 (6 bases). The V end was cut by 0 bases, the J end by 3 bases, with 9 bases between. This CDR3 has 15 amino acids. The germline gives CDR1 MGHRA, CDR2 YSYEKL. The CDR3 loop is CASSQDRGGGNTIYF. In DNA form, the CDR3 reads TGCGCCAGCAGCCAAGATAGGGGGGGTGGAAACACCATATATTTT.

This chain links TRBV9 with TRBJ2-3; no clear D. CDR3 size: 16 residues. V was pared by 0 bases and J by 3 bases, with 14 bases between. The germline CDR1 and CDR2 sequences are SGDLS and YYNGEE. The CDR3, as DNA: TGTGCCAGCAGCGTAGGGGGTGGACCCTTTACAGATACGCAGTATTTT. Protein: CASSVGGGPFTDTQYF.

The V gene is TRBV3-1 (or the pseudogene TRBV3-2), the J gene TRBJ2-2; D may be TRBD1 (6 bases). V was clipped by 2 bases and J by 8 bases, with 12 bases between them. The CDR3 contains 14 residues. Germline V gives CDR1 LGHDT, CDR2 YNNKEL (reference sequence). CDR3 amino acids: CASSQLQGLGELFF. In DNA, the CDR3 is TGTGCCAGCAGCCAACTACAGGGCTTGGGGGAGCTGTTTTTT.

The chain uses TRBV5-1 and TRBJ1-1, with 7 bases identical to TRBD1. Germline lookup yields CDR1 SGHRS and CDR2 YFSETQ. Trimming took 0 bases from V and 0 from J; bases not matched to a gene: 14. The CDR3 is 19 residues long. CDR3 sequence (DNA): TGCGCCAGCAGCTTGGGGTGGGGGACAGTAACAGAACTGAACACTGAAGCTTTCTTT. Protein: CASSLGWGTVTELNTEAFF. Looking up the rest from reference TRBV5-1 and TRBJ1-1 gives the full variable domain: KAGVTQTPRYLIKTRGQQVTLSCSPISGHRSVSWYQQTPGQGLQFLFEYFSETQRNKGNFPGRFSGRQFSNSRSEMNVSTLELGDSALYLCASSLGWGTVTELNTEAFFGQGTRLTVV.

The chain links TRBV28 to TRBJ1-2; no clear D gene. Deletions cut 4 bases from V and 4 bases from J, with 7 bases between. The CDR3 runs to 12 residues. Germline loops: CDR1 MDHEN, CDR2 SYDVKM. The CDR3 nucleotides are TGTGCCAGCAGTTCCACCAGCTATGGCTACACCTTC. It encodes CASSSTSYGYTF.

The chain has TRBV19 and TRBJ2-2, with D possibly TRBD1 on 6 matching bases. The CDR3 has 14 residues. CDR1 and CDR2 from the germline V gene are LNHDA and SQIVND (reference sequence). The germline V and J ends were trimmed by 9 bases and 6 bases, with 17 bases remaining between them. The CDR3 sequence: CASMRGSPPGELFF. As DNA, the CDR3 is TGTGCCAGCATGAGGGGGTCTCCTCCCGGGGAGCTGTTTTTT. Full variable domain (rest looked up from reference TRBV19 and TRBJ2-2): DGGITQSPKYLFRKEGQNVTLSCEQNLNHDAMYWYRQDPGQGLRLIYYSQIVNDFQKGDIAEGYSVSREKKESFPLTVTSAQKNPTAFYLCASMRGSPPGELFFGEGSRLTVL.

This chain joins TRBV29-1 and TRBJ2-5, with D hard to call. CDR3 size: 12 residues. V shed 2 bases and J shed 2 bases, with 6 bases lying between them. Germline V gene data show CDR1 as SQVTM and CDR2 as ANQGSEA. Written as DNA, the CDR3 is TGCAGCGTTGAACGCGGACAAGAGACCCAGTACTTC. Translating it yields CSVERGQETQYF.

The chain joins TRBV7-2 to TRBJ1-1; 7 nucleotides align to TRBD1. V lost 3 bases and J lost 11; bases outside the gene matches: 6. Per the germline V gene, CDR1 is SGHTA and CDR2 is FQGNSA. CDR3 length: 12 amino acids. In nucleotides, the CDR3 is TGTGCCAGCAGCTTGACAGGGTTTGAGGCTTTCTTT. It is translated as CASSLTGFEAFF.